This T cell receptor beta chain derives from a study of blood T cell repertoires in COVID-19. Study-wide background: Whether acute or convalescent, the COVID-19 samples came from the United States, Italy and Spain. Sample material is recorded as cDNA or gDNA derived from T cells, B-cell-depleted T cells, or PBMCs.

This CDR3 spans 16 amino acids. The germline V gene has CDR1 KGHDR and CDR2 SFDVKD. With V trimmed by 4 bases and J by 6 bases, 7 bases remained unmatched. Authors' data handling: Amplification with reference gene primers provided the estimates of nucleated cell counts. The protocol was immunoSEQ multiplex PCR, while the TCRdb copy is restricted to in-frame clones and leaves out a portion. V, J and clone size reflect that table, while D and trimming were determined from the DNA. Of just under 45,000 clones listed, roughly 87% are singletons. This sequence originates from a woman aged 80 or over in a cohort sampled during active or convalescent COVID-19. The sample consisted of peripheral blood. V is TRBV24-1 and J is TRBJ1-6, with 8 bases lining up with TRBD1. The CDR3 sequence: CATSDPRQGSNSPLHF. For the CDR3, the DNA is TGTGCCACCAGTGACCCAAGACAGGGGAGTAATTCACCCCTCCACTTT.